The 13 T cell receptor beta chains given below trace back to one sample, sequenced in a study of T-cell memory formation after mild COVID-19. TCRdb reprocessed the 5' RACE reads via MiXCR and lists one record per CDR3 protein. The sample carries 530,000 or so distinct CDR3 sequences, roughly 17% recorded once. The sequencing sample was made of PBMCs or a T cell subset sorted from them (not recorded which). The receptors originated from an adult woman who had mild COVID-19 (a few samples of this study predate the infection). Cell type and time point are not known.

This clonotype was counted only a few times. The genes are TRBV12-3 or TRBV12-4 and TRBJ2-1; TRBD2 aligns across 7 bases. The CDR3 has 15 amino acids. V shed 2 bases, J shed 5 bases, and the junction held 6 bases outside the gene matches. CDR3 sequence reads: CASSLIGLADNEQFF. For the CDR3, the DNA is TGTGCCAGCAGTTTAATCGGGCTAGCGGACAATGAGCAGTTCTTC.

This clonotype was recorded only once. The genes are TRBV28 and TRBJ2-7, with D possibly TRBD2 on 7 matching bases. The V and J ends lost 4 bases and 3 bases respectively, with 19 bases between them. Looked up from germline, CDR1 is MDHEN and CDR2 is SYDVKM. The CDR3 sequence is 16 residues long. CDR3 sequence reads: CASSSERGGNHYEQYF. The CDR3 nucleotides are TGTGCCAGCAGTTCCGAGAGGGGGGGCAACCACTACGAGCAGTACTTC.

The chain joins TRBV6-4 to TRBJ2-3, with 9 nucleotides matching TRBD2. Germline CDR1 MRHNA, CDR2 SNTAGT. The J segment lost 2 bases and the V segment lost 5 bases, leaving 8 bases of the junction unmatched. CDR3 length equals 16 residues. In nucleotides, the CDR3 is TGTGCCAGCAGTCTAGTAGCGGGGGCCACCACAGATACGCAGTATTTT. It codes for CASSLVAGATTDTQYF.

This clonotype was recorded a few times. The chain joins TRBV7-8 to TRBJ2-4, with 8 bases identical to TRBD1. V shed 5 bases and J 6 bases; nucleotides not matched to a gene: 18. The CDR3 runs to 18 residues. Germline loops: CDR1 SGHVS, CDR2 FQNEAQ. For the CDR3, the DNA is TGTGCCAGCAGCCACGGACAGGGCCCCTCCGAGGTGGGAAACATTCAGTACTTC. Protein sequence: CASSHGQGPSEVGNIQYF.

This clonotype was observed a few times. The CDR3 spells CASSLDWDRDYEQYF. Written as DNA, the CDR3 is TGTGCCAGCAGCTTAGATTGGGACAGGGACTACGAGCAGTACTTC. The V gene is TRBV7-8, the J gene TRBJ2-7; TRBD1 agrees at 9 bases. CDR3 length: 15 amino acids. Germline V gene lookup returns CDR1 SGHVS and CDR2 FQNEAQ. Trimming at V came to 1 base and at J to 3 bases, leaving 4 bases not matched to a gene.

This clonotype was observed a few times. This rearrangement joins TRBV18 to TRBJ2-7; D is unclear. Trimming took off 2 bases at V and 4 bases at J, with 12 bases between the two ends. The CDR3 loop spans 14 amino acids. Germline V gene sequence: CDR1 KGHSH, CDR2 LQKENI. The CDR3 region is CASSPDHSRYEQYF. As DNA, the CDR3 is TGTGCCAGCTCACCAGATCACAGTAGATACGAGCAGTACTTC.

V usage is TRBV7-6 and J usage is TRBJ2-7; D remains ambiguous. CDR3 length: 13 amino acids. The germline CDR1 and CDR2 sequences are SGHVS and FNYEAQ. The V and J ends lost 1 base and 4 bases respectively, with 8 bases between them. The CDR3 spells CASSLGKSYEQYF. The DNA for the CDR3 is TGTGCCAGCAGCTTAGGCAAATCTTACGAGCAGTACTTC.

The chain joins TRBV11-3 to TRBJ2-1, with D perhaps matching TRBD2 (6 bases). Per the germline V gene, CDR1 is SGHNT and CDR2 is YENEEA. The CDR3 is 16 residues long. Trimming removed 5 bases from V and 0 bases from J, with 14 bases in between. The CDR3 DNA is TGTGCCAGCAGCCCGGGGACTGCCATCTCCTACAATGAGCAGTTCTTC. Encoded protein: CASSPGTAISYNEQFF.

V is TRBV7-2 and J is TRBJ2-7; D possibly corresponds to TRBD1 (6 bases). Germline V gene lookup returns CDR1 SGHTA and CDR2 FQGNSA. V lost 1 base and J lost 0, with 19 bases in between. The CDR3 loop spans 18 amino acids. The CDR3 protein is CASSLGQGTGTRSYEQYF. For the CDR3, the DNA is TGTGCCAGCAGCTTAGGCCAGGGGACCGGGACCCGCTCCTACGAGCAGTACTTC.

The V call is TRBV7-9, the J call TRBJ1-5; 9 bases agree with TRBD1. With V trimmed by 5 bases and J by 5 bases, 7 bases remained unmatched. The CDR3 totals 15 residues. The germline CDR1 and CDR2 sequences are SEHNR and FQNEAQ (reference sequence). The CDR3 protein is CASSPAQGAYQPQHF. In DNA, the CDR3 is TGTGCCAGCAGCCCGGCACAGGGGGCTTATCAGCCCCAGCATTTT.

This clonotype was picked up many times. The rearrangement joins TRBV20-1 to TRBJ1-5, with no clear D. The V end lost 3 bases, the J end lost 3 bases, and 9 bases lay between the germline ends. This CDR3 region has 13 residues. Germline lookup yields CDR1 DFQATT and CDR2 SNEGSKA (reference sequence). In DNA form, the CDR3 reads TGCAGTGCTAGGTATCTAGCCAATCAGCCCCAGCATTTT. Translated: CSARYLANQPQHF.

This clonotype occurred a few times. This chain uses TRBV7-2 with TRBJ2-7, with 11 bases identical to TRBD2. V trimming: 5 bases; J trimming: 0 bases; junction bases outside the gene matches: 6. Germline V lookup: CDR1 SGHTA, CDR2 FQGNSA. The CDR3 has 16 residues. The CDR3 here is CASSGSTSGASYEQYF. The CDR3 DNA is TGTGCCAGCAGCGGATCGACTAGCGGGGCCTCCTACGAGCAGTACTTC.

This clonotype was recorded a few times. The rearrangement uses TRBV6-5 and TRBJ1-2; no clear D gene. The CDR3 totals 15 residues. Germline V lookup: CDR1 MNHEY, CDR2 SVGAGI. Trimming took off 0 bases at V and 4 bases at J, with 12 bases between the two ends. The CDR3 here is CASSYSKGLSYGYTF. CDR3 bases: TGTGCCAGCAGTTACTCGAAAGGGCTGAGCTATGGCTACACCTTC.